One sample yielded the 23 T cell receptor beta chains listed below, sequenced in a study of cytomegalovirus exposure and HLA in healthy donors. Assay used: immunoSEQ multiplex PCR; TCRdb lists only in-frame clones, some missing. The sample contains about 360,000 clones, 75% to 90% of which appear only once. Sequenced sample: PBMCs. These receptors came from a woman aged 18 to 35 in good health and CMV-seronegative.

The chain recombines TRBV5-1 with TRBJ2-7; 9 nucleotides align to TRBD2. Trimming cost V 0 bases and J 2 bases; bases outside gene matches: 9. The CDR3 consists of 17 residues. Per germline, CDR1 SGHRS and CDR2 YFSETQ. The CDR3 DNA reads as TGCGCCAGCAGCTTGGACCCTAGCGGGACCCTAACCTACGAGCAGTACTTC. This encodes CASSLDPSGTLTYEQYF.

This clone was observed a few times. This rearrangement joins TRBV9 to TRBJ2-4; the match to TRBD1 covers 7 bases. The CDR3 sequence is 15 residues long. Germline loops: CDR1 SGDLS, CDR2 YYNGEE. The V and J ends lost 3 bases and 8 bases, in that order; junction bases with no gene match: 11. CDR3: CASSATGVWFDIQYF. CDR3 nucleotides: TGTGCCAGCAGCGCCACAGGGGTGTGGTTCGACATTCAGTACTTC.

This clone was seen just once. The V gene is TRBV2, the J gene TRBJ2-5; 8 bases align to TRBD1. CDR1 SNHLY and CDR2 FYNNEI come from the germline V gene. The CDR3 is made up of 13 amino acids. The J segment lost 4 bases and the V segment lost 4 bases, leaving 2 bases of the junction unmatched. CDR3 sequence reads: CASSVGQGETQYF. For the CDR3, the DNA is TGTGCCAGCAGTGTTGGACAGGGAGAGACCCAGTACTTC.

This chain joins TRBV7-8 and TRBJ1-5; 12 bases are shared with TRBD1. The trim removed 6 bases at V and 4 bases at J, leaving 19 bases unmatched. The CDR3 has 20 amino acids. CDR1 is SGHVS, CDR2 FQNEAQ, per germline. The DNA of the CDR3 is TGTGCCAGCAGTTGGGTTACGGGGACAGGGGGCTATACAGGGAATCAGCCCCAGCATTTT. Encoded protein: CASSWVTGTGGYTGNQPQHF.

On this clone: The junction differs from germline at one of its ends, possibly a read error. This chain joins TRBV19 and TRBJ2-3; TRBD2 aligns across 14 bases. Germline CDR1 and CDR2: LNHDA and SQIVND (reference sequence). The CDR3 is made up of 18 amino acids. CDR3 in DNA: TGTGCCAGTAGTATAGATCATGGGACTAGCGGGGGCACGGATACGCAGTATTTT. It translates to CASSIDHGTSGGTDTQYF.

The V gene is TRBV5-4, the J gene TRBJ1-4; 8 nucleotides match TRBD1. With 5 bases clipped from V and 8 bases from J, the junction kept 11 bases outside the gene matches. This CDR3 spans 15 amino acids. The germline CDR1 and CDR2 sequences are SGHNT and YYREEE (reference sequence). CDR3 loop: CASSSLQGAEEKLFF. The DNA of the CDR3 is TGTGCCAGCAGTTCACTGCAGGGGGCTGAAGAAAAACTGTTTTTT.

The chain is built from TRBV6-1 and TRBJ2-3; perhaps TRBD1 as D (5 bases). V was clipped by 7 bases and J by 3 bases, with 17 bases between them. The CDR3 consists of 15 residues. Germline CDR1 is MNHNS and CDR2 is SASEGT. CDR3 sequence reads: CASTPWGTETDTQYF. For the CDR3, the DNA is TGTGCCAGCACCCCCTGGGGCACAGAGACAGATACGCAGTATTTT.

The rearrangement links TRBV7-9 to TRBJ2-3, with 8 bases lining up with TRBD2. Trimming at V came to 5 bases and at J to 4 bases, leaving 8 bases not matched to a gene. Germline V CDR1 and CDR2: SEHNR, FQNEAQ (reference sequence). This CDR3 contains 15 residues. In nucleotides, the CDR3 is TGTGCCAGCAGCCCCTTAGCGGGGACCCCAGATACGCAGTATTTT. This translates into CASSPLAGTPDTQYF.

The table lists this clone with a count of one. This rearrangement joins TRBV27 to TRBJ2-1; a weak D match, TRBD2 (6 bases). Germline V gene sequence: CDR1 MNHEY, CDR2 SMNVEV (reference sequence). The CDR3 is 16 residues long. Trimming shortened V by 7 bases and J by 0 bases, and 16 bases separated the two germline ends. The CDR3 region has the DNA TGTGCCAGCACTCCCCTCGGGGGATACTCCTACAATGAGCAGTTCTTC. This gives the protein CASTPLGGYSYNEQFF.

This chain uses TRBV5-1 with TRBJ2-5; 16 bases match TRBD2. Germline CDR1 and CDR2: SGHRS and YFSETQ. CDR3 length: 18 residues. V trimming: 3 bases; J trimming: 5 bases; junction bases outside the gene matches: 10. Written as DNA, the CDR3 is TGCGCCAGCAGCTCAGGGACTAGCGGGAGGGCCGCCAGGGAGACCCAGTACTTC. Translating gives CASSSGTSGRAARETQYF. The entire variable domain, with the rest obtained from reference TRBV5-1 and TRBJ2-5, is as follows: KAGVTQTPRYLIKTRGQQVTLSCSPISGHRSVSWYQQTPGQGLQFLFEYFSETQRNKGNFPGRFSGRQFSNSRSEMNVSTLELGDSALYLCASSSGTSGRAARETQYFGPGTRLLVL.

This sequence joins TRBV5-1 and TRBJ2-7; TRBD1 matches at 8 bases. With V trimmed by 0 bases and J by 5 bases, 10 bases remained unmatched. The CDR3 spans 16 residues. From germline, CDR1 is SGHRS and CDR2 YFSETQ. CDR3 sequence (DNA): TGCGCCAGCAGCTTGGCTCCGACAGGGGCCCAAGACGAGCAGTACTTC. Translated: CASSLAPTGAQDEQYF.

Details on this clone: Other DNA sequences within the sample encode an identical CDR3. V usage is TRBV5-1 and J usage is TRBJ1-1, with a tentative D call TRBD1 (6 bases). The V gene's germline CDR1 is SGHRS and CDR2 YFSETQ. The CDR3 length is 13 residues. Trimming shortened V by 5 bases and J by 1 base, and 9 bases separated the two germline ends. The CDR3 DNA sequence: TGCGCCAGCAGTAGGACAGAGAACACTGAAGCTTTCTTT. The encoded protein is CASSRTENTEAFF.

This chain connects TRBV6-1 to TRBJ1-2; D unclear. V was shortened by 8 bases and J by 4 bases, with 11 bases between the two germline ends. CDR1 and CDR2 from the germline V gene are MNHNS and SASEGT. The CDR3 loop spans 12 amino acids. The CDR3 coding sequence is TGTGCCAGCGACTCTCGCGGCTATGGCTACACCTTC. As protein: CASDSRGYGYTF.

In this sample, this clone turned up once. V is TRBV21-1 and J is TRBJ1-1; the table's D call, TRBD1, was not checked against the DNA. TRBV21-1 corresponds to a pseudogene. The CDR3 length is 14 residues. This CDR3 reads CASSFRQGAPEAFF. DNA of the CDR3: TGTGCCAGCAGCTTCCGACAGGGGGCCCCTGAAGCTTTCTTT.

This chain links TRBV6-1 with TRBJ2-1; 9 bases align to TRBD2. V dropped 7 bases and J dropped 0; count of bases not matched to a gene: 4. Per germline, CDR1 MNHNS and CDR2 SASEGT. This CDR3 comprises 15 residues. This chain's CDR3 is CASTSGISSYNEQFF. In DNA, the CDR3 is TGTGCCAGCACTAGCGGGATTAGCTCCTACAATGAGCAGTTCTTC.

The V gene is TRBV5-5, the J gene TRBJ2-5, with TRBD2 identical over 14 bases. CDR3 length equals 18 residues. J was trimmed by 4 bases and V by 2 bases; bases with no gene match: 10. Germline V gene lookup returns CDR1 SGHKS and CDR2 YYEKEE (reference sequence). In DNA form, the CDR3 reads TGTGCCAGCAGCTTATTGACTAGCGGGAGGGCCCACAGAGAGACCCAGTACTTC. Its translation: CASSLLTSGRAHRETQYF.

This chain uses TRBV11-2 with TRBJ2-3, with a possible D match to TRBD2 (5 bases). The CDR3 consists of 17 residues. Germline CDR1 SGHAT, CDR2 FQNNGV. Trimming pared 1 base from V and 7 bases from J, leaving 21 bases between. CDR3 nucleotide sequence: TGTGCCAGCAGCTTAGTCGGGATTTATGGATCCCCCCATACGCAGTATTTT. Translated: CASSLVGIYGSPHTQYF.

The CDR3 DNA is TGTGCCAGCAGTGAGCCGGGACAGGTTAATGAAAAACTGTTTTTT. It codes for CASSEPGQVNEKLFF. The rearrangement joins TRBV28 to TRBJ1-4, with 8 bases identical to TRBD1. With 5 bases clipped from V and 4 bases from J, the junction kept 6 bases outside the gene matches. The CDR3 length is 15 residues. From germline, CDR1 is MDHEN and CDR2 SYDVKM.

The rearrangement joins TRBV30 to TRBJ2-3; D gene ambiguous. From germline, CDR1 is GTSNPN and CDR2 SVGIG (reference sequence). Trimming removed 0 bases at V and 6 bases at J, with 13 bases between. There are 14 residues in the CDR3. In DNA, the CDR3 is TGTGCCTGGAGTGTTCCCCAAGAGCTGGATACGCAGTATTTT. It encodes CAWSVPQELDTQYF.

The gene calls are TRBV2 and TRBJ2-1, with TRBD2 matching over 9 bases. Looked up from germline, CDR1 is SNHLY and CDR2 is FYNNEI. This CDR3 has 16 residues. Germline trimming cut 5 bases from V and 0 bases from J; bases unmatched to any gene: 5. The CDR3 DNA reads TGTGCCAGCAGTCGACTAGCGGCGAGCTCCTACAATGAGCAGTTCTTC. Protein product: CASSRLAASSYNEQFF.

The CDR3 nucleotides are TGTGCCAGCAGCCAAGATTCCTGGGCTAGCAATCAGCCCCAGCATTTT. Translating gives CASSQDSWASNQPQHF. The chain carries TRBV4-2 and TRBJ1-5; D is ambiguous. This CDR3 contains 16 residues. Germline CDR1 reads LGHNA; CDR2 reads YNFKEQ. V lost 0 bases, J lost 0 bases, and 9 bases lay in between.

The CDR3 nucleotides are TGTGCCTGGAGTTTCGGGGGGGCGGAGGAGCAGTACTTC. It encodes CAWSFGGAEEQYF. J is TRBJ2-7 and V is TRBV30; 8 positions match TRBD2. Germline V gene data show CDR1 as GTSNPN and CDR2 as SVGIG (reference sequence). This CDR3 contains 13 residues. The V gene end was trimmed by 2 bases and the J gene end by 7 bases; junction bases not matched to a gene: 7.

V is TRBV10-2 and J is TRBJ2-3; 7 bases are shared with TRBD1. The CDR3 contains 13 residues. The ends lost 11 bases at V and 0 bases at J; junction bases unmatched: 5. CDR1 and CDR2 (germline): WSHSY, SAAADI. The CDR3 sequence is CACQTGSTDTQYF. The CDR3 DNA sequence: TGCGCCTGTCAGACAGGGAGCACAGATACGCAGTATTTT.